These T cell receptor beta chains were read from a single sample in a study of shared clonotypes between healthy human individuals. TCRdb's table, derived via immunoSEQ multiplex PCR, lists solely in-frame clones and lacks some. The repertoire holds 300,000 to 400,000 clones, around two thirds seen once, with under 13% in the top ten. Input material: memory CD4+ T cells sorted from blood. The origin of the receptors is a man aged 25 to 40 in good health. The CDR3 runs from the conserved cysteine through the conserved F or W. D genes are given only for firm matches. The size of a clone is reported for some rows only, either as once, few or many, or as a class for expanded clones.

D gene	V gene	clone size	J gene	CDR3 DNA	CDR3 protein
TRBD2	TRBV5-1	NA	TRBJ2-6	TGCGCCAGCAGCATGGGACTAGCGGGTCAGGGGGCCAACGTCCTGACTTTC	CASSMGLAGQGANVLTF
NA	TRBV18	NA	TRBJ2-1	TGTGCCAGCTCACCCGACTACAATGAGCAGTTCTTC	CASSPDYNEQFF
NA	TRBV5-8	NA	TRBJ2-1	TGTGCCAGCAGCTTGTATCGTATGAGCTCCTACAATGAGCAGTTCTTC	CASSLYRMSSYNEQFF
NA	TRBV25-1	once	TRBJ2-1	TGTGCCAGCAGGAGCCCGTTTGAGGGGCAGTTCTTC	CASRSPFEGQFF
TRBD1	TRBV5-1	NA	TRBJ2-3	TGCGCCAGCAGCTTCCGGGACAGAGGAGCAGATACGCAGTATTTT	CASSFRDRGADTQYF
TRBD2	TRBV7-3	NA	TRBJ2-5	TGTGCCAGCAGCTTAACCCCGTTTAGCGGGAGAGGTGGAGAGACCCAGTACTTC	CASSLTPFSGRGGETQYF
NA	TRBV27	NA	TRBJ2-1	TGTGCCAGCAGCCCAGATCCTAAGCGGGTACGGTTCTTC	CASSPDPKRVRFF
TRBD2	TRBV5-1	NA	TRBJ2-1	TGCGCCAGCAGCTTTAGCGGGTCCCGATCCAATGAGCAGTTCTTC	CASSFSGSRSNEQFF
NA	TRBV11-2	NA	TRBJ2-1	TGTGCCAGCAGCATCCCCTTTCGGCGGGCCAACAATGAGCAGTTCTTC	CASSIPFRRANNEQFF
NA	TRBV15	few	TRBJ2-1	TGTGCCACCAGCAGAGATAACGGCAGGGGCACCTACAATGAGCAGTTCTTC	CATSRDNGRGTYNEQFF
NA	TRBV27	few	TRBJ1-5	TGTGCCAGCACCTCGAATCGTAGACGGCTTCTGGGTCAGCCCCAGCATTTT	CASTSNRRRLLGQPQHF
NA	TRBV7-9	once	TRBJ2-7	TGTGCCAGCAGCCCATCCCGGTCCTACGAGCAGTACTTC	CASSPSRSYEQYF
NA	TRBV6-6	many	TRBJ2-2	TGTGCCAGCAGTTACTCGCGACGAGGGGCCGGGGAGCTGTTTTTT	CASSYSRRGAGELFF
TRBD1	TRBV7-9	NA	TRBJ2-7	TGTGCCAGCGTCCGAGGGACAGGGGCATACGAGCAGTACTTC	CASVRGTGAYEQYF
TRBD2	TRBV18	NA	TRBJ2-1	TGTGCCAGCTCACTATCGGTGGCGGGAGGCTCATACAATGAGCAGTTCTTC	CASSLSVAGGSYNEQFF
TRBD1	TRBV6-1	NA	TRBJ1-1	TGTGCCAGCAGACAGGGGTTGAACACTGAAGCTTTCTTT	CASRQGLNTEAFF
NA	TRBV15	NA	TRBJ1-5	TGTGCCACCAGCAGAGATGGGGTGGGGCAGCCCCAGCATTTT	CATSRDGVGQPQHF
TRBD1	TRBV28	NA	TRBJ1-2	TGTGCCAGCAGTTCGGCGGACAGGGACTATGGCTACACCTTC	CASSSADRDYGYTF
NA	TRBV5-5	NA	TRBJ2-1	TGTGCCAGCAGCTTTACAGGACTCAATGAGCAGTTCTTC	CASSFTGLNEQFF
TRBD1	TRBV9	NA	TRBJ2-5	TGTGCCAGCAGCGTAGAACAGGGGGCGATACTAGAGACCCAGTACTTC	CASSVEQGAILETQYF
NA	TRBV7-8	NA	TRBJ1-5	TGTGCCAGCAGCTTATTAGGGGCAACCCAGCATTTT	CASSLLGATQHF
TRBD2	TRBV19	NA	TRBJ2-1	TGTGCCAGTAGTATAGGGGGAGGGAGGTACTACTCCTACAATGAGCAGTTCTTC	CASSIGGGRYYSYNEQFF
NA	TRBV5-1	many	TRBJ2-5	TGCGCCAGCAGTGGGGGCGGCCAAGAGACCCAGTACTTC	CASSGGGQETQYF
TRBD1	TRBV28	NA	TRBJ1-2	TGTGCCAGCACAGACAGGGGTAGAGGCTACACCTTC	CASTDRGRGYTF
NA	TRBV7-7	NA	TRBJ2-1	TGTGCCAGCAGCTTAGCCCCAGGCTCCTACAATGAGCAGTTCTTC	CASSLAPGSYNEQFF
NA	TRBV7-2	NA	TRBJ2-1	TGTGCCAGCAGCTTACACCATCTCTACAATGAGCAGTTCTTC	CASSLHHLYNEQFF
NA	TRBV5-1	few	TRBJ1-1	TGCGCCAGCAGCCCCAGGACAGACCTGAACACTGAAGCTTTCTTT	CASSPRTDLNTEAFF
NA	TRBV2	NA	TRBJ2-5	TGTGCCAGCAGTCAGGGACTTCAAGAGACCCAGTACTTC	CASSQGLQETQYF
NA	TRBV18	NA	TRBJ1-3	TGTGCCAGCTCTACCGGAGCCGGGTCTGGAAACACCATATATTTT	CASSTGAGSGNTIYF
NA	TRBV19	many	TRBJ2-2	TGTGCCAGTAGTATTCGGAGGAACACCGGGGAGCTGTTTTTT	CASSIRRNTGELFF
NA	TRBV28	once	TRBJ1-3	TGTGCCAGCAGTTCCAGGACAGATTACTCTGGAAACACCATATATTTT	CASSSRTDYSGNTIYF
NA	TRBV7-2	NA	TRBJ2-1	TGTGCCAGCAGCTTAGTTGCGTCCTCGCAGTTCTTC	CASSLVASSQFF
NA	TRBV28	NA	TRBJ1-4	TGTGCCAGCAGTTGGTCAGGGCCTAATGAAAAACTGTTTTTT	CASSWSGPNEKLFF
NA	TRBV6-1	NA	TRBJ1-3	TGTGCCAGCATCCCCAGGGGATCCGGAAACACCATATATTTT	CASIPRGSGNTIYF
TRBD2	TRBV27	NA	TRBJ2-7	TGTGCCAGCAGACGGTCCGGGACTAGCAGCTCCTACGAGCAGTACTTC	CASRRSGTSSSYEQYF
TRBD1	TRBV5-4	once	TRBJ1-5	TGTGCCAGCACCCCGAGGACAGGGGAACAGCCCCAGCATTTT	CASTPRTGEQPQHF
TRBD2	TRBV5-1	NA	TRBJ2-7	TGCGCCACCCGGCCGGGTAGCGGGGTCTACGAGCAGTACTTC	CATRPGSGVYEQYF
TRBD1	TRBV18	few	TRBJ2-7	TGTGCCAGCTCACCCCTCGGACAGGGTTCGGGAGAAGGGACTTACGAGCAGTACTTC	CASSPLGQGSGEGTYEQYF
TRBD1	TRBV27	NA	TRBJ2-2	TGTGCCAGCAGTTTGCCAACAGGGGGCTGGCACACCGGGGAGCTGTTTTTT	CASSLPTGGWHTGELFF
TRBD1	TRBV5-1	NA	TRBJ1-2	TGCGCCAGCAGCTTGTATCCCCTGACAGGGACCAACTATGGCTACACCTTC	CASSLYPLTGTNYGYTF
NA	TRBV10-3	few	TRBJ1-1	TGTGCCATCAGTGAAGGGGGAACTGAAGCTTTCTTT	CAISEGGTEAFF
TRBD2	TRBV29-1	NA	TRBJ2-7	TGCAGCGTGAGCGGGACCTACGAGCAGTACTTC	CSVSGTYEQYF
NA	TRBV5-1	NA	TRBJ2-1	TGCGCCAGCAGCAGAGTCCGAAACAATGAGCAGTTCTTC	CASSRVRNNEQFF
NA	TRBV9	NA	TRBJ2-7	TGTGCCAGCAGCGTAGAAGGGCAGGGGAGCTACGAGCAGTACTTC	CASSVEGQGSYEQYF
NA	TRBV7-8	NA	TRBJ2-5	TGTGCCAGCAGCCCTAGGCGGACCCAAGAGACCCAGTACTTC	CASSPRRTQETQYF
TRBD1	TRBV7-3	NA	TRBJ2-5	TGTGCCAGCAGCTTAACAACAGGGGGCGGTGAGACCCAGTACTTC	CASSLTTGGGETQYF
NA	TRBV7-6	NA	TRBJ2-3	TGTGCCAGCAGCATGGCGGAAAGCACAGATACGCAGTATTTT	CASSMAESTDTQYF
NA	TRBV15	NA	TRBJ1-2	TGTGCCACCAGCAGAGGGGGGGCCTTCGATAACTATGGCTACACCTTC	CATSRGGAFDNYGYTF
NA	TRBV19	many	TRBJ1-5	TGTGCCAGTAGTATGGGGGGATGGGGCAATAGCAATCAGCCCCAGCATTTT	CASSMGGWGNSNQPQHF